These T cell receptor beta chains were read from a single sample in a study of blood T cell repertoires in COVID-19. Sequencing was performed with immunoSEQ multiplex PCR; in TCRdb, only in-frame clones are kept and a portion is missing. The sample has 80,000 to 85,000 clones, more than 80% seen once. What was sequenced was peripheral blood. All receptors come from a human donor in a cohort sampled during active COVID-19. Both conserved end residues are part of each CDR3. The D gene is left open where the match is weak. Size is stated for part of the rows, as once, few or many counts, or as a class when the clone is expanded.

abundance: -
j_gene: TRBJ2-1
v_gene: TRBV10-3
d_gene: TRBD2
CDR3nt: TGTGCCATCAGTGCCAGCGGGGGTCACAATGAGCAGTTCTTC
CDR3aa: CAISASGGHNEQFF

abundance: -
j_gene: TRBJ1-1
v_gene: TRBV1
d_gene: -
CDR3nt: TGCACCAGCAGCCAAGGCCCGGGGAAGAACACTGAAGCTTTCTTT
CDR3aa: CTSSQGPGKNTEAFF

abundance: -
j_gene: TRBJ1-6
v_gene: TRBV18
d_gene: TRBD1
CDR3nt: TGTGCCAGCTCACCGGGACAGGGCGATTCACCCCTCCACTTT
CDR3aa: CASSPGQGDSPLHF

abundance: once
j_gene: TRBJ2-1
v_gene: TRBV2
d_gene: -
CDR3nt: TGTGCCAGCAGGGCCGCCCCAAGCGCAAATCACAATGAGCAGTTCTTC
CDR3aa: CASRAAPSANHNEQFF

abundance: -
j_gene: TRBJ2-2
v_gene: TRBV7-9
d_gene: -
CDR3nt: TGTGCCAGCAGCTTAGGGGCCGGGAACACCGGGGAGCTGTTTTTT
CDR3aa: CASSLGAGNTGELFF

abundance: -
j_gene: TRBJ2-4
v_gene: TRBV28
d_gene: -
CDR3nt: TGTGCCAGCAGTTACGGGAATTTCCAAAACATTCAGTACTTC
CDR3aa: CASSYGNFQNIQYF

abundance: -
j_gene: TRBJ1-3
v_gene: TRBV9
d_gene: TRBD1
CDR3nt: TGTGCCAGCAGCCCCGGGACAGCGAGCTCTGGAAACACCATATATTTT
CDR3aa: CASSPGTASSGNTIYF

abundance: few
j_gene: TRBJ1-6
v_gene: TRBV5-6
d_gene: TRBD1
CDR3nt: TGTGCCAGCAGCGGTAGGACAGGCGCCTATAATTCACCCCTCCACTTT
CDR3aa: CASSGRTGAYNSPLHF

abundance: -
j_gene: TRBJ2-6
v_gene: TRBV10-3
d_gene: -
CDR3nt: TGTGCCATCAGTGACCCAACCGTTAGCTCTGGGGCCAACGTCCTGACTTTC
CDR3aa: CAISDPTVSSGANVLTF

abundance: -
j_gene: TRBJ1-6
v_gene: TRBV5-1
d_gene: -
CDR3nt: TGCGCCAGCAGCTCCCGGGGTGGGTCACCCCTCCACTTT
CDR3aa: CASSSRGGSPLHF

abundance: -
j_gene: TRBJ2-7
v_gene: TRBV5-1
d_gene: -
CDR3nt: TGCGCCAGCAGCTTGGGGGACATGCTGAGGTGGGAGCAGTACTTC
CDR3aa: CASSLGDMLRWEQYF

abundance: -
j_gene: TRBJ1-1
v_gene: TRBV12-3/TRBV12-4
d_gene: -
CDR3nt: TGTGCCAGCAGTTTACTCCCGAACACTGAAGCTTTCTTT
CDR3aa: CASSLLPNTEAFF

abundance: -
j_gene: TRBJ2-1
v_gene: TRBV7-9
d_gene: -
CDR3nt: TGTGCCAGCAGCGGAGGTCTGAGGGCCAATGAGCAGTTCTTC
CDR3aa: CASSGGLRANEQFF

abundance: -
j_gene: TRBJ2-3
v_gene: TRBV6-5
d_gene: -
CDR3nt: TGTGCCAGCAGTAATCGGGATTCCACAGATACGCAGTATTTT
CDR3aa: CASSNRDSTDTQYF

abundance: -
j_gene: TRBJ1-6
v_gene: TRBV5-1
d_gene: TRBD1
CDR3nt: TGCGCCAGCAGCTTGTCTGCAGGGGGTGGTTCACCCCTCCACTTT
CDR3aa: CASSLSAGGGSPLHF

abundance: -
j_gene: TRBJ1-3
v_gene: TRBV7-9
d_gene: -
CDR3nt: TGTGCCAGCAGCCGTGTTTGGGCCTCTGGAAACACCATATATTTT
CDR3aa: CASSRVWASGNTIYF

abundance: once
j_gene: TRBJ1-2
v_gene: TRBV4-1
d_gene: -
CDR3nt: TGCGCCAGCAGCCAAACCCCCTCACAAGGAGGGCCTAACTATGGCTACACCTTC
CDR3aa: CASSQTPSQGGPNYGYTF

abundance: -
j_gene: TRBJ1-2
v_gene: TRBV18
d_gene: TRBD1
CDR3nt: TGTGCCAGCTCACCATCGCCCGGGACAGCCCTAGCCTATGGCTACACCTTC
CDR3aa: CASSPSPGTALAYGYTF

abundance: once
j_gene: TRBJ2-1
v_gene: TRBV27
d_gene: -
CDR3nt: TGTGCCAGCAGTTTACTGGACAGCTACAATGAGCAGTTCTTC
CDR3aa: CASSLLDSYNEQFF

abundance: -
j_gene: TRBJ1-1
v_gene: TRBV7-3
d_gene: -
CDR3nt: TGTGCCAGCAGACCGGACAGTTTAAACACTGAAGCTTTCTTT
CDR3aa: CASRPDSLNTEAFF

abundance: -
j_gene: TRBJ2-3
v_gene: TRBV5-1
d_gene: TRBD2
CDR3nt: TGCGCCAGCAGCTTGGAATACCCACTAGCGGGGGCGGGAGATACGCAGTATTTT
CDR3aa: CASSLEYPLAGAGDTQYF

abundance: -
j_gene: TRBJ1-5
v_gene: TRBV2
d_gene: TRBD1
CDR3nt: TGTGCCAGCAGTTCGACAGGGGGCAACCGGGATCAGCCCCAGCATTTT
CDR3aa: CASSSTGGNRDQPQHF

abundance: -
j_gene: TRBJ1-3
v_gene: TRBV29-1
d_gene: TRBD1
CDR3nt: TGCAGCGTCGGAGGGACAGGTTCCTCTGGAAACACCATATATTTT
CDR3aa: CSVGGTGSSGNTIYF

abundance: -
j_gene: TRBJ2-1
v_gene: TRBV7-3
d_gene: TRBD2
CDR3nt: TGTGCCAGCAGCTGGAGACCGGGGGGGTCCTACAATGAGCAGTTCTTC
CDR3aa: CASSWRPGGSYNEQFF

abundance: -
j_gene: TRBJ1-4
v_gene: TRBV3-1/TRBV3-2
d_gene: -
CDR3nt: TGTGCCAGCAGCCAATCGTCGGCAACTAATGAAAAACTGTTTTTT
CDR3aa: CASSQSSATNEKLFF

abundance: few
j_gene: TRBJ1-3
v_gene: TRBV13
d_gene: -
CDR3nt: TGTGCCAGCAGACAAGGGACACTTGGCTCCCTAATTGAGGAAACAACCATATATTTT
CDR3aa: CASRQGTLGSLIEETTIYF

abundance: -
j_gene: TRBJ2-7
v_gene: TRBV3-1/TRBV3-2
d_gene: -
CDR3nt: TGTGCCAGCAGCCAGTCGGACAGATACTACGAGCAGTACTTC
CDR3aa: CASSQSDRYYEQYF

abundance: few
j_gene: TRBJ2-1
v_gene: TRBV5-8
d_gene: TRBD1
CDR3nt: TGTGCCAGCAGTCGTCCCGGGACAGGCCAGGCGGTCTTC
CDR3aa: CASSRPGTGQAVF

abundance: -
j_gene: TRBJ1-5
v_gene: TRBV28
d_gene: -
CDR3nt: TGTGCCAGCAGCAGGGGTCCCCTCGAAGAGCCCCAGCATTTT
CDR3aa: CASSRGPLEEPQHF

abundance: -
j_gene: TRBJ2-2
v_gene: TRBV3-1/TRBV3-2
d_gene: TRBD1
CDR3nt: TGTGCCAGCAGCCGATGGACAGGGGGTGACGGGGAGCTGTTTTTT
CDR3aa: CASSRWTGGDGELFF

abundance: -
j_gene: TRBJ2-1
v_gene: TRBV5-1
d_gene: TRBD2
CDR3nt: TGCGCCAGCAGGATAGCGGGGGGAACTTACAATGAGCAGTTCTTC
CDR3aa: CASRIAGGTYNEQFF

abundance: -
j_gene: TRBJ2-7
v_gene: TRBV23-1
d_gene: -
CDR3nt: TGCGCCAGCAGTCCCGACGAAGGGACATTTTCCTACGAGCAGTACTTC
CDR3aa: CASSPDEGTFSYEQYF

abundance: -
j_gene: TRBJ1-6
v_gene: TRBV5-1
d_gene: -
CDR3nt: TGCGCCAGCAGCTTGGGACAAACTAATTCACCCCTCCACTTT
CDR3aa: CASSLGQTNSPLHF